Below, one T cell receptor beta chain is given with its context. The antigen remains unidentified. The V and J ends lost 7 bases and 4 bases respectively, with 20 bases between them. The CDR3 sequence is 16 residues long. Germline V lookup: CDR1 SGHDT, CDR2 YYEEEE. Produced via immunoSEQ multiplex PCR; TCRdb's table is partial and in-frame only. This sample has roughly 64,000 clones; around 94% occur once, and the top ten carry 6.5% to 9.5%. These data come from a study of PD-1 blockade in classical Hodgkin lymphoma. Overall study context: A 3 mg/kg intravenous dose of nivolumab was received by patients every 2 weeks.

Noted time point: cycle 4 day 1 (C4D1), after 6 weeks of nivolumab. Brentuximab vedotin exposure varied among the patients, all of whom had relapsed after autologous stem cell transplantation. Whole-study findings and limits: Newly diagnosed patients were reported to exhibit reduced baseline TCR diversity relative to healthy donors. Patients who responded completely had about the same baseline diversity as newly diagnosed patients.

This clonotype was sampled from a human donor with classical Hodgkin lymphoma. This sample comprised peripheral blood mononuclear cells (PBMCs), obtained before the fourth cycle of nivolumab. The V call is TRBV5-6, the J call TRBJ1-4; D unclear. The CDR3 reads CASSDSMGALNEKLFF. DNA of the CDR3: TGTGCCAGCTCCGACTCGATGGGCGCCCTTAATGAAAAACTGTTTTTT. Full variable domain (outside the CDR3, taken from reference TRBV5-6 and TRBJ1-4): DAGVTQSPTHLIKTRGQQVTLRCSPKSGHDTVSWYQQALGQGPQFIFQYYEEEERQRGNFPDRFSGHQFPNYSSELNVNALLLGDSALYLCASSDSMGALNEKLFFGSGTQLSVL.